These T cell receptor beta chains were read from a single sample in a study of cytomegalovirus exposure and HLA in healthy donors. Sequenced by immunoSEQ multiplex PCR; TCRdb stores in-frame clones only, minus some. The repertoire holds 140,000 to 150,000 clones, more than 75% seen once, with 2% to 2.5% in the top ten. The specimen was PBMCs. Source of these receptors: a young woman in good health and CMV-seropositive. The CDR3 runs from the conserved cysteine through the conserved F or W. The order of the fields is J gene, V gene, D gene, CDR3 protein, CDR3 DNA. A D gene is named only where the DNA matches it firmly.

TRBJ1-2,TRBV19,.,CASSRTANYGYTF,TGTGCCAGTAGTAGGACAGCAAACTATGGCTACACCTTC
TRBJ1-1,TRBV6-6,.,CASRRTQNTEAFF,TGTGCCAGCAGGCGGACTCAGAACACTGAAGCTTTCTTT
TRBJ1-1,TRBV6-1,.,CASSFKNTEAFF,TGTGCCAGCTCTTTTAAGAACACTGAAGCTTTCTTT
TRBJ1-2,TRBV4-1,.,CASSQEDTLGYGYTF,TGCGCCAGCAGCCAAGAGGACACCCTGGGGTATGGCTACACCTTC
TRBJ1-1,TRBV19,.,CASSIVGPPEAFF,TGTGCCAGTAGTATAGTGGGGCCGCCTGAAGCTTTCTTT
TRBJ1-2,TRBV5-1,TRBD1,CASSLGQGAGGYTF,TGCGCCAGCAGCTTGGGACAGGGGGCGGGCGGCTACACCTTC
TRBJ2-4,TRBV27,TRBD1,CASSRTGVVKNIQYF,TGTGCCAGCAGCCGTACAGGGGTAGTCAAAAACATTCAGTACTTC
TRBJ2-1,TRBV29-1,TRBD2,CSVQLASSYNEQFF,TGCAGCGTCCAACTAGCGAGCTCCTACAATGAGCAGTTCTTC
TRBJ1-5,TRBV4-1,.,CASSAQGWQPQHF,TGCGCCAGCAGCGCTCAGGGGTGGCAGCCCCAGCATTTT
TRBJ2-5,TRBV5-1,TRBD2,CASSSQAGGRETQYF,TGCGCCAGCAGCTCCCAGGCGGGGGGGCGAGAGACCCAGTACTTC
TRBJ2-1,TRBV19,.,CASSILEVGNEQFF,TGTGCCAGTAGTATCCTGGAGGTTGGAAATGAGCAGTTCTTC